This T cell receptor (beta chain) appears in the sequencing data of a study of monozygotic twins with inflammatory bowel disease. General observations from the study: Concordance status among twins (concordant versus discordant) showed no link to repertoire similarity, possibly from limited power. Patients with IBD had less TCRbeta diversity (inverse Simpson) than their healthy co-twins.

The input for each TCR library was approximately 3,800 ng of total RNA. With eight separate reactions per sample, the authors made cDNA. TCRdb reprocessed the 5' RACE reads and reports one entry per CDR3 protein, with no DNA. With roughly 160,000 distinct CDR3 sequences in the sample, the ten largest clones hold about 2.4%. The germline V gene encodes CDR1 SNHLY and CDR2 FYNNEI. The CDR3 spans 13 residues. About this clonotype: The target antigen is unknown.

This sequence originates from a human donor with ulcerative colitis or Crohn's disease, or a healthy co-twin of an affected twin (not recorded which). The gene calls are TRBV2 and TRBJ2-7; TCRdb indicates TRBD1, and absent DNA this call remains unverified. Sequencing was carried out using blood. The CDR3 sequence: CASSSQGGSEQYF.